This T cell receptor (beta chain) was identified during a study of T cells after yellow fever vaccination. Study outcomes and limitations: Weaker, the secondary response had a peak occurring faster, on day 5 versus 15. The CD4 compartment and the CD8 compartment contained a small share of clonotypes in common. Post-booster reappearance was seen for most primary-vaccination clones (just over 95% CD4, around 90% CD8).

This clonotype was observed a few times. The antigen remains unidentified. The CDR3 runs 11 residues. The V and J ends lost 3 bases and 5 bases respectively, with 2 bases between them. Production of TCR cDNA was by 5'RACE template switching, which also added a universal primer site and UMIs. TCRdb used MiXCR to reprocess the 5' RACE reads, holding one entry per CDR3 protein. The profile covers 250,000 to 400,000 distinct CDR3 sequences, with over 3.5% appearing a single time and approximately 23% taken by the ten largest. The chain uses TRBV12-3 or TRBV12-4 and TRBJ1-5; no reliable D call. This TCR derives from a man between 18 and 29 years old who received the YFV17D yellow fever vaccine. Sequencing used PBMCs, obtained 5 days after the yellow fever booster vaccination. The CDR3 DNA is TGTGCCAGCAGTTTGGATCAGCCCCAGCATTTT. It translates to CASSLDQPQHF.